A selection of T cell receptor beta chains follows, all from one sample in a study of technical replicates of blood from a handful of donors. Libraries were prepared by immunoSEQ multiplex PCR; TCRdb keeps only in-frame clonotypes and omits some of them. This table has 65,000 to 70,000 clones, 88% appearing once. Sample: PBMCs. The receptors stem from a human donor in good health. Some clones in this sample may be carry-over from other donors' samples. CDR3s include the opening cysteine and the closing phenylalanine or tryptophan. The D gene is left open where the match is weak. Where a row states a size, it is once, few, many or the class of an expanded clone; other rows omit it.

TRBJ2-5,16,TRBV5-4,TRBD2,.,TGTGCCAGCAGCTTCTCTGGTAGCGGGAGAAGCGGGACCCAGTACTTC,CASSFSGSGRSGTQYF
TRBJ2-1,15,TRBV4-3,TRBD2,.,TGCGCCAGCAGCCAAGATACGGGGGGGTACAATGAGCAGTTCTTC,CASSQDTGGYNEQFF
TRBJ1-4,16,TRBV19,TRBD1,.,TGTGCCAGTAGTCGGGGACAGGGCGCGGGTAATGAAAAACTGTTTTTT,CASSRGQGAGNEKLFF
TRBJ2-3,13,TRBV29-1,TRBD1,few,TGCAGCGTTGTGCAGGGGGCTGCAGATACGCAGTATTTT,CSVVQGAADTQYF
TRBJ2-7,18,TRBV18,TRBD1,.,TGTGCCAGCTCCCGGACAGGGGGTCCCGCCCGTCTGCCCTACGAGCAGTACTTC,CASSRTGGPARLPYEQYF
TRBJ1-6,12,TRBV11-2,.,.,TGTGCCAGCAGCTCGGGGAATTCACCCCTCCACTTT,CASSSGNSPLHF
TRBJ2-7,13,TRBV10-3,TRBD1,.,TGTGCCACCCGCGGACAGGGTTTTCACGAGCAGTACTTC,CATRGQGFHEQYF
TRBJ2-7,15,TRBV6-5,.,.,TGTGCCAGCAGTTACTCGCTATGGGGGGACTACGAGCAGTACTTC,CASSYSLWGDYEQYF
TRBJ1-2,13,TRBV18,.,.,TGTGCCAGCGCCCCGAGTCAACCCTATGGCTACACCTTC,CASAPSQPYGYTF
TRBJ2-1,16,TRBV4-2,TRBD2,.,TGTGCCAGCAGCCAAGTGTCGACTAGCGGTCCGTTAGAGCAGTTCTTC,CASSQVSTSGPLEQFF